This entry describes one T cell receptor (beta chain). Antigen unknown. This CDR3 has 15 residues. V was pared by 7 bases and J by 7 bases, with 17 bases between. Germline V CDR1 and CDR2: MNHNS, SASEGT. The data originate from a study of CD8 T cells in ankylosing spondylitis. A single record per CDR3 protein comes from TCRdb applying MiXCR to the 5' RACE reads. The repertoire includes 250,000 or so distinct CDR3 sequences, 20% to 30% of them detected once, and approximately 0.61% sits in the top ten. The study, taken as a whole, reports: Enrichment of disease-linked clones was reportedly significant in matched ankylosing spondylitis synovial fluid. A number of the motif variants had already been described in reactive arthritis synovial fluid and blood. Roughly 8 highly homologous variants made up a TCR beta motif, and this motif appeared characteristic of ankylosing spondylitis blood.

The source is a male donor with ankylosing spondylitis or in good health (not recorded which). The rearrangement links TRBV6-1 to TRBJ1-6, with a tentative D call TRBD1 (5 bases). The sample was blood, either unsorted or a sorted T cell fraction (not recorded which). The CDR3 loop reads CASNPMGGGNSPLHF. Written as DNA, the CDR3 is TGTGCCAGCAACCCGATGGGCGGGGGAAATTCACCCCTCCACTTT.